This TCR beta chain was retrieved from a study of CD8+ T cells in alopecia areata. Broader study findings: Scalp sequencing also captures normal skin's resident alphabeta T cells.

On this clone: Its specificity is unknown.

cDNA serving as the sequencing template came from extracted, reverse transcribed RNA. Clones were sequenced by immunoSEQ multiplex PCR, and TCRdb holds only the in-frame ones, with some missing. This sample has 90,000 to 120,000 clones; around 59% occur once, and the top ten carry 20% to 25%. The CDR3 runs to 11 residues. V lost 6 bases and J lost 10; bases outside the gene matches: 7. Germline values: CDR1 SQVTM, CDR2 ANQGSEA. The chain uses TRBV29-1 and TRBJ1-2; 8 nucleotides align to TRBD1. Sequenced sample: CD8+ T cells sorted from blood. The receptor's source is a human donor in good health. The CDR3 is CSVTGVQPYTF. The CDR3 coding sequence is TGCAGCGTGACAGGGGTCCAACCCTACACCTTC.